These T cell receptor beta chains were read from a single sample in a study of blood T cell repertoires in COVID-19. Using immunoSEQ multiplex PCR, the repertoire was profiled, and TCRdb retains in-frame clones only, with some absent. Found here are 150,000 to 200,000 clones, roughly 84% of them singletons; the top ten hold approximately 14%. Sequencing was done on a sample of peripheral blood. The receptors here all came from a woman between 70 and 85 years old with COVID-19, enrolled during active disease. Each CDR3 is given with its conserved first and last residue. D genes are given only for firm matches. Clone size is not always given. Where it is, it says once, few, many or a class for expanded clones.

j_call | clone_size | d_call | v_call | cdr3_nt | cdr3_aa
TRBJ1-2 | - | TRBD1 | TRBV28 | TGTGCCACCCACGGACAGGGTGGGTACTATGGCTACACCTTC | CATHGQGGYYGYTF
TRBJ2-1 | - | TRBD2 | TRBV9 | TGTGCCAGCAGCGTAGGTATGGTACTAGCGGGAGCCTACAATGAGCAGTTCTTC | CASSVGMVLAGAYNEQFF
TRBJ2-6 | - | TRBD1 | TRBV27 | TGTGCCAGCAGTACAGGGGCTGGGGCCAACGTCCTGACTTTC | CASSTGAGANVLTF
TRBJ1-2 | - | - | TRBV5-1 | TGCGCCAGCAGCTGGGGCGGGACGGATGCTAACTATGGCTACACCTTC | CASSWGGTDANYGYTF
TRBJ2-3 | - | TRBD1 | TRBV5-1 | TGCGCCAGCAGCTACCAGGGGGTAACAGATACGCAGTATTTT | CASSYQGVTDTQYF
TRBJ2-7 | - | TRBD1 | TRBV30 | TGTGCCTCCCGGACAGGGAAAAGGAGCGAGCAGTACTTC | CASRTGKRSEQYF
TRBJ2-1 | - | - | TRBV7-6 | TGTGCCAGCAGCTTAATCTCCACTAGGAGAGAGCAGTTCTTC | CASSLISTRREQFF
TRBJ1-1 | - | - | TRBV28 | TGTGCCAGCAGTTTACCCCGACAGAACACTGAAGCTTTCTTT | CASSLPRQNTEAFF
TRBJ1-2 | - | TRBD1 | TRBV5-4 | TGTGCCAGCAGCCGGACAGGGGGCGAAGGGGGCTACACCTTC | CASSRTGGEGGYTF
TRBJ2-7 | - | - | TRBV6-5 | TGTGCCAGCAGCCACGGGGGGCGCGTCAACGAGCAGTACTTC | CASSHGGRVNEQYF
TRBJ2-5 | - | TRBD2 | TRBV5-1 | TGCGCCAGCGAAAGGGGCGGGGGGCAGAAAGAGACCCAGTACTTC | CASERGGGQKETQYF
TRBJ2-2 | - | TRBD2 | TRBV5-4 | TGTGCCAGCAGCCTAGGACTAGAACCGGCCGGGGAGCTGTTTTTT | CASSLGLEPAGELFF
TRBJ2-5 | - | TRBD2 | TRBV5-4 | TGTGCCAGCAGCTTATCCAGGGAGGGCTGGACCCAGTACTTC | CASSLSREGWTQYF
TRBJ2-7 | - | - | TRBV27 | TGTGCCAGCAGTTTGAGGACTACAGGCTCCTACGAGCAGTACTTC | CASSLRTTGSYEQYF
TRBJ1-1 | - | TRBD1 | TRBV7-2 | TGTGCCAGCACCTCAGGGGGCGCGGTGAACACTGAAGCTTTCTTT | CASTSGGAVNTEAFF
TRBJ2-3 | - | TRBD2 | TRBV30 | TGTGCCTGGAGTGAGGCGGGAGGGAATGCAGATACGCAGTATTTT | CAWSEAGGNADTQYF
TRBJ2-5 | - | - | TRBV9 | TGTGCCAGCAGCGCTTCTCGCAGTGGCGGAGAGACCCAGTACTTC | CASSASRSGGETQYF
TRBJ1-2 | - | - | TRBV11-2 | TGTGCCAGCAGCTTAGATTTCGCTTCGGGCTATGGCTACACCTTC | CASSLDFASGYGYTF
TRBJ2-7 | - | TRBD1 | TRBV29-1 | TGCAGCGTCACCACCGGGACAGGGGTAGGCGAGCAGTACTTC | CSVTTGTGVGEQYF
TRBJ2-2 | - | TRBD1 | TRBV29-1 | TGCAGCGGGGGACAGGGGGCGGACACCGGGGAGCTGTTTTTT | CSGGQGADTGELFF
TRBJ1-6 | - | - | TRBV21-1 | TGTGCCAGCACGCCAGGCAAGTTTTACTCCTATAATTCACCCCTCCACTTT | CASTPGKFYSYNSPLHF
TRBJ2-7 | - | - | TRBV6-6 | TGTGCCAGCAGTTACAACAGGGCCTACGAGCAGTACTTC | CASSYNRAYEQYF
TRBJ2-1 | - | TRBD1 | TRBV6-5 | TGTGCCAGCCGGGACAGTCCTTACAATGAGCAGTTCTTC | CASRDSPYNEQFF
TRBJ2-1 | - | - | TRBV13 | TGTGCCAGCAGCTTAGGCAGGGTGTTCGACAATGAGCAGTTCTTC | CASSLGRVFDNEQFF
TRBJ1-5 | - | - | TRBV19 | TGTGCCAGTAGTGAGTTAGATAGCAATCAGCCCCAGCATTTT | CASSELDSNQPQHF
TRBJ2-3 | - | - | TRBV1 | TGCACCAGCAGCCAAGAGGGGGCGGGGGATAGTAGCACAGATACGCAGTATTTT | CTSSQEGAGDSSTDTQYF
TRBJ1-1 | once | TRBD1 | TRBV5-1 | TGCGCCAGCAGCGTGGGGACAGCCACTGAAGCTTTCTTT | CASSVGTATEAFF
TRBJ2-1 | - | - | TRBV29-1 | TGCAGCGTTGAAGGTATCTCCTACAATGAGCAGTTCTTC | CSVEGISYNEQFF
TRBJ1-5 | - | - | TRBV15 | TGTGCCACCAGCAGAGGGACAGATCAGCCCCAGCATTTT | CATSRGTDQPQHF
TRBJ1-6 | - | TRBD1 | TRBV6-5 | TGTGCCAGCCACGGACAGGGCAATTCACCCCTCCACTTT | CASHGQGNSPLHF
TRBJ1-4 | once | - | TRBV21-1 | TGTGCCAGCAGTCACAGGGAAAAACTGTTTTTT | CASSHREKLFF
TRBJ2-3 | - | - | TRBV9 | TGTGCCAGCAGCGCTGGACTGAGCACAGATACGCAGTATTTT | CASSAGLSTDTQYF
TRBJ2-1 | - | TRBD2 | TRBV4-2 | TGTGCCAGCAGCCAAGTAACTAGCGGTTTCAATGAGCAGTTCTTC | CASSQVTSGFNEQFF
TRBJ1-6 | - | TRBD1 | TRBV3-1/TRBV3-2 | TGTGCCAGCAGCTCCCCGGGACAGAGCCCTCGCTCCTATAATTCACCCCTCCACTTT | CASSSPGQSPRSYNSPLHF
TRBJ1-4 | - | TRBD1 | TRBV5-1 | TGCGCCAGCAGCCTTGGACAGGGGATGGGAGAATCGGAAAAACTGTTTTTT | CASSLGQGMGESEKLFF
TRBJ1-5 | - | - | TRBV19 | TGTGCCAGTACGAGTACCCGGACAGACATCCATCAGCCCCAGCATTTT | CASTSTRTDIHQPQHF
TRBJ2-2 | - | TRBD2 | TRBV24-1 | TGTGCCACCAGACCAGGACTAGCGGGTGCCGGGGAGCTGTTTTTT | CATRPGLAGAGELFF
TRBJ1-5 | - | - | TRBV12-3/TRBV12-4 | TGTGCCAGCAGGGTGACAGGTCAGCCCCAGCATTTT | CASRVTGQPQHF
TRBJ1-1 | - | - | TRBV19 | TGTGCCAGTAGCCGTCAACCAGGTGGGGGGGTCATCACTGAAGCTTTCTTT | CASSRQPGGGVITEAFF
TRBJ1-5 | - | TRBD1 | TRBV6-5 | TGTGCCAGCAGTTCCGGGACAGGGTCTCATCAGCCCCAGCATTTT | CASSSGTGSHQPQHF
TRBJ1-5 | - | - | TRBV6-1 | TGTGCCAGCAGTGAATGGGAGAGAGATCAGCCCCAGCATTTT | CASSEWERDQPQHF
TRBJ1-2 | once | - | TRBV27 | TGTGCCAGCAGTTTATCGGGAGGGTATGGCTACACCTTC | CASSLSGGYGYTF
TRBJ1-1 | large | TRBD1 | TRBV7-9 | TGTGCCAGCAGCTTCTACGCCGGGACAGTGACCACTGAAGCTTTCTTT | CASSFYAGTVTTEAFF
TRBJ2-1 | once | TRBD2 | TRBV15 | TGTGCCACCAGCAGAGTCGGCGGGAGGGCCGGCAATGAGCAGTTCTTC | CATSRVGGRAGNEQFF
TRBJ2-1 | - | TRBD2 | TRBV29-1 | TGCAGCGTTGGGACTAGCCCACCCTACAATGAGCAGTTCTTC | CSVGTSPPYNEQFF
TRBJ2-3 | - | - | TRBV5-1 | TGCGCCAGCAGCTTGGGTGAGGGATTCACAGATACGCAGTATTTT | CASSLGEGFTDTQYF
TRBJ1-1 | - | - | TRBV28 | TGTGCCAGCAGTTTCAGGGGAAGGGGCAACACTGAAGCTTTCTTT | CASSFRGRGNTEAFF
TRBJ1-2 | - | TRBD1 | TRBV28 | TGTGCCAGCAGCAGCCCGACAGGGGGCCTTTCTAACTATGGCTACACCTTC | CASSSPTGGLSNYGYTF
TRBJ1-1 | - | TRBD1 | TRBV10-3 | TGTGCCATCAGCCGGGACAGGGCTGGGGGCACTGAAGCTTTCTTT | CAISRDRAGGTEAFF
TRBJ2-3 | - | - | TRBV6-5 | TGTGCCAGCAGCCCAGGGGTTATCACAGATACGCAGTATTTT | CASSPGVITDTQYF
TRBJ1-1 | - | - | TRBV12-3/TRBV12-4 | TGTGCCAGCAGTTTACAGGGCCTTGAAGCTTTCTTT | CASSLQGLEAFF
TRBJ1-6 | few | - | TRBV30 | TGTGCCTGGAGTGTCGGGAGCTCCTATAATTCACCCCTCCACTTT | CAWSVGSSYNSPLHF
TRBJ2-7 | - | TRBD1 | TRBV6-5 | TGTGCCAGCAGAGGTACCCGGGACAGGGCCAACGAGCAGTACTTC | CASRGTRDRANEQYF
TRBJ1-1 | - | - | TRBV15 | TGTGCCACCAGAGGGGGAGTAAGGGGGACTGAAGCTTTCTTT | CATRGGVRGTEAFF
TRBJ1-1 | - | - | TRBV5-1 | TGCGCCAGCAGCTTGGCGGGGGAGAGGACTGAAGCTTTCTTT | CASSLAGERTEAFF
TRBJ1-5 | few | - | TRBV25-1 | TGTGCCAGCAGTAGGCGGGGGGACCATCAGCCCCAGCATTTT | CASSRRGDHQPQHF
TRBJ2-2 | - | - | TRBV6-1 | TGTGCCAGCAGTGAAGCCAGCACCGGGGAGCTGTTTTTT | CASSEASTGELFF
TRBJ2-7 | - | TRBD2 | TRBV27 | TGTGCCAGCAGCCAGGCGGGGGGCTACGAGCAGTACTTC | CASSQAGGYEQYF
TRBJ2-5 | once | TRBD2 | TRBV9 | TGTGCCAGCAGCGGGACTAGCGGGTTAGAGACCCAGTACTTC | CASSGTSGLETQYF
TRBJ1-1 | - | - | TRBV7-9 | TGTGCCAGCAGCTGGGGGGGGAGTGACACTGAAGCTTTCTTT | CASSWGGSDTEAFF